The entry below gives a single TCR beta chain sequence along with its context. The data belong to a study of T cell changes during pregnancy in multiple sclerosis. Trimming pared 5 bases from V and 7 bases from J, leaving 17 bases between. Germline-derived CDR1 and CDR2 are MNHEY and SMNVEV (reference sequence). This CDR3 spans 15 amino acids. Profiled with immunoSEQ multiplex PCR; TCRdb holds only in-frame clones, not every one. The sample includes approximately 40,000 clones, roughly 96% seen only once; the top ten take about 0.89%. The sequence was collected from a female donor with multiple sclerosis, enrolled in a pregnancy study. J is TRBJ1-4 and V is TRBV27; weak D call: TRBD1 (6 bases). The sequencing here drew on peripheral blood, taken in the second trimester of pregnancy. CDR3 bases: TGTGCCAGCAGTACGAGGGGGACATGGGGTGAAAAACTGTTTTTT. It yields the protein CASSTRGTWGEKLFF. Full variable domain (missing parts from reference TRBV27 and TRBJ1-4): EAQVTQNPRYLITVTGKKLTVTCSQNMNHEYMSWYRQDPGLGLRQIYYSMNVEVTDKGDVPEGYKVSRKEKRNFPLILESPSPNQTSLYFCASSTRGTWGEKLFFGSGTQLSVL.